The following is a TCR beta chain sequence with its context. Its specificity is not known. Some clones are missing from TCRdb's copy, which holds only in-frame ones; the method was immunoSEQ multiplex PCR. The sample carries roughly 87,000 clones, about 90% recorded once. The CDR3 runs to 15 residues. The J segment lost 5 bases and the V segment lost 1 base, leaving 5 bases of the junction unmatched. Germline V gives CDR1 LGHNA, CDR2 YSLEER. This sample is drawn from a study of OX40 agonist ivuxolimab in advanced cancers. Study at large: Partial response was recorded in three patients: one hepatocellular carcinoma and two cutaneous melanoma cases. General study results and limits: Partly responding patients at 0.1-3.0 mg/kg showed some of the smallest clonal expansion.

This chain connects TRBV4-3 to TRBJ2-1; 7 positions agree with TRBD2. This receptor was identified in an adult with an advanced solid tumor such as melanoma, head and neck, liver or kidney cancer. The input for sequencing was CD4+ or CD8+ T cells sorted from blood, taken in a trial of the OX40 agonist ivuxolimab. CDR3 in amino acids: CASSQGGGDNNEQFF. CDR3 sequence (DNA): TGCGCCAGCAGCCAAGGTGGGGGGGATAACAATGAGCAGTTCTTC.